These 9 T cell receptor beta chains came from one sample sequenced in a study of human T cells and chemical hapten exposure. The time point was: patch test 2, 6 weeks after DPC sensitization. Treatment defined: therapeutic diphenylcyclopropenone sensitization with weekly scalp DPC. Each CDR3 protein is one row after TCRdb ran MiXCR on the RACE reads. The sample includes roughly 54,000 distinct CDR3 sequences, about a tenth of them seen just once. The sample was whole blood, taken in connection with sensitization to the hapten diphenylcyclopropenone (DPC). Source of these receptors: a woman aged 45 to 65 with alopecia areata. Some clones in this sample may be carry-over from other donors' samples.

This clonotype was observed a handful of times. This sequence joins TRBV12-3 or TRBV12-4 and TRBJ2-7; TRBD2 matches 8 bases. Trimming took 6 bases from V and 7 from J; bases not matched to a gene: 17. The CDR3 is made up of 16 amino acids. Here the CDR3 DNA reads TGTGCCAGCAGCTGGGGGGTTGCGGCGGGAGGCGCGGAGCAGTACTTC. Its protein product is CASSWGVAAGGAEQYF.

This clonotype was recorded many times. This rearrangement joins TRBV2 to TRBJ1-1, with 8 bases that match TRBD1. J was trimmed by 5 bases and V by 5 bases; bases with no gene match: 10. This CDR3 comprises 15 residues. Germline V gene lookup returns CDR1 SNHLY and CDR2 FYNNEI. This CDR3 reads CASSLTGQGLTEAFF. Written as DNA, the CDR3 is TGTGCCAGCAGTCTTACTGGACAGGGTTTAACTGAAGCTTTCTTT.

In its sample, this clonotype was seen many times. V and J are TRBV5-1 and TRBJ2-2, with D perhaps matching TRBD2 (5 bases). This CDR3 comprises 16 residues. Germline CDR1 is SGHRS and CDR2 is YFSETQ. V lost 4 bases and J 1 base, leaving 14 bases between the germline ends. The CDR3 is CASSRGRVQNTGELFF. CDR3 nucleotide sequence: TGCGCCAGCAGCCGTGGGCGGGTTCAGAACACCGGGGAGCTGTTTTTT.

This clonotype turned up a few times. The chain links TRBV5-1 to TRBJ2-7, with 7 bases that match TRBD1. Per germline, CDR1 SGHRS and CDR2 YFSETQ. J lost 1 base, V lost 3 bases, and 4 bases had no gene match. CDR3 size: 14 residues. The CDR3 protein is CASSYLTGSYEQYF. CDR3 in DNA: TGCGCCAGCAGCTACCTGACAGGGTCCTACGAGCAGTACTTC. Full variable domain (outside the CDR3, taken from reference TRBV5-1 and TRBJ2-7): KAGVTQTPRYLIKTRGQQVTLSCSPISGHRSVSWYQQTPGQGLQFLFEYFSETQRNKGNFPGRFSGRQFSNSRSEMNVSTLELGDSALYLCASSYLTGSYEQYFGPGTRLTVT.

This clonotype was found a few times. J is TRBJ1-1 and V is TRBV12-3 or TRBV12-4, with 7 bases identical to TRBD1. CDR3 length: 16 amino acids. The V segment lost 3 bases and the J segment 9 bases; nucleotides outside the gene matches: 16. The CDR3 DNA sequence: TGTGCCAGCAGTTTCTCTCTAGGGGGCCTTACTCCTAAAGCTTTCTTT. It is translated as CASSFSLGGLTPKAFF.

In its sample, this clonotype was seen a few times. This chain links TRBV7-9 with TRBJ2-3; 8 bases fit TRBD1. V was pared by 4 bases and J by 2 bases, with 2 bases of the junction left unmatched. The length of the CDR3 is 14 residues. Germline V CDR1 and CDR2: SEHNR, FQNEAQ (reference sequence). CDR3 sequence (DNA): TGTGCCAGCAGCTCGGACAGGGTCACAGATACGCAGTATTTT. It translates to CASSSDRVTDTQYF.

The V gene is TRBV15, the J gene TRBJ2-1, with D tentatively TRBD1 (6 bases). The length of the CDR3 is 12 residues. V was cut by 2 bases and J by 7 bases, with 6 bases left in between. Germline CDR1 and CDR2: LNHNV and YYDKDF (reference sequence). For the CDR3, the DNA is TGTGCCACCAGCAGACAGGGGAATGAGCAGTTCTTC. Protein sequence: CATSRQGNEQFF.

This clonotype was detected ten times or more. The rearrangement links TRBV7-9 to TRBJ1-1; TRBD1 is a possible D gene (5 bases). Trimming left V 6 bases short and J 4 bases short, with 15 bases between. Germline lookup yields CDR1 SEHNR and CDR2 FQNEAQ (reference sequence). The CDR3 contains 14 residues. CDR3 nucleotide sequence: TGTGCCAGCAGACCCGCGGGGGAAGGCACTGAAGCTTTCTTT. This gives the protein CASRPAGEGTEAFF.

The chain recombines TRBV5-1 with TRBJ2-5, with 8 bases aligning to TRBD1. There are 14 residues in the CDR3. The V segment lost 1 base and the J segment 4 bases; nucleotides outside the gene matches: 3. Germline V gives CDR1 SGHRS, CDR2 YFSETQ. Here the CDR3 DNA reads TGCGCCAGCAGCTTGACAGGGGGAGGAGAGACCCAGTACTTC. Its protein is CASSLTGGGETQYF. Looking up the rest from reference TRBV5-1 and TRBJ2-5 gives the full variable domain: KAGVTQTPRYLIKTRGQQVTLSCSPISGHRSVSWYQQTPGQGLQFLFEYFSETQRNKGNFPGRFSGRQFSNSRSEMNVSTLELGDSALYLCASSLTGGGETQYFGPGTRLLVL.